This T cell receptor (beta chain) was identified in a study of CD8 T cells in ankylosing spondylitis. Study results and limitations: A motif of eight highly homologous TCR beta variants was seen as apparently characteristic of ankylosing spondylitis blood.

It was by quantitative 5'-RACE with molecular barcodes that TCR beta libraries were made. In TCRdb, the 5' RACE reads were re-called with MiXCR into one record per CDR3 protein. The sample has about 160,000 distinct CDR3 sequences; 9.5% to 10% are singletons. A note on this clonotype: Its antigen is currently unknown.

V lost 3 bases and J lost 5, with 16 bases in between. This CDR3 contains 15 residues. In germline, CDR1 is SGHVS, CDR2 FNYEAQ. The specimen sequenced was blood, either unsorted or a sorted T cell fraction (not recorded which). The TCR originated in a female donor with ankylosing spondylitis or in good health (not recorded which). V is TRBV7-6 and J is TRBJ2-5; perhaps TRBD1 as D (6 bases). The CDR3 reads CASSFIPGQRETQYF. CDR3 DNA sequence: TGTGCCAGCAGCTTCATTCCGGGACAAAGGGAGACCCAGTACTTC.